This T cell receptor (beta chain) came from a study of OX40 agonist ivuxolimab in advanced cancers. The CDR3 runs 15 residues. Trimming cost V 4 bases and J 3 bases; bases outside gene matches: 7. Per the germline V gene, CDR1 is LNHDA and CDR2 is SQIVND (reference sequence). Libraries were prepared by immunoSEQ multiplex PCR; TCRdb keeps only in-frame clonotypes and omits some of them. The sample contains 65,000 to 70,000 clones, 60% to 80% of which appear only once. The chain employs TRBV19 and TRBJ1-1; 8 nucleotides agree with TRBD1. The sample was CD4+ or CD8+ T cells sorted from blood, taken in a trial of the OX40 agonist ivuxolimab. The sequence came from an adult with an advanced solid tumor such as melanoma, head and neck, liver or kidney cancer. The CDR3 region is CASSRLGTGDTEAFF. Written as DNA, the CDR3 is TGTGCCAGTAGTAGGCTAGGGACAGGTGACACTGAAGCTTTCTTT.